The entry that follows covers one TCR beta chain sequence. Antigen unknown. The data were obtained in a study of chemoradiotherapy in HPV16-positive cancers. Turning to the study itself: Candidate HPV-specific clones and shared TCR motifs came from a couple of HPV16-positive patients. Overall study findings and caveats: For HPV16-positive patients, expanding HPV-responsive T cells associated with longer recurrence-free survival.

Over chemoradiotherapy, repertoires were sampled more than once. Using immunoSEQ multiplex PCR, the repertoire was profiled, and TCRdb retains in-frame clones only, with some absent. The profile shows about 68,000 clones, approximately 91% of them singletons. The CDR3 consists of 17 residues. CDR1 and CDR2 from the germline V gene are KGHSH and LQKENI. V lost 2 bases, J lost 4 bases, and 10 bases stayed unmatched. Sequencing was performed on blood, taken from a patient who underwent chemoradiotherapy. This TCR derives from a human donor with HPV-associated anogenital cancer. The genes are TRBV18 and TRBJ1-5; 8 positions agree with TRBD1. The CDR3, as DNA: TGTGCCAGCTCACCAGGACAGGGATTAGCACCTAATCAGCCCCAGCATTTT. Its translation: CASSPGQGLAPNQPQHF.